This T cell receptor beta chain comes out of a study of T-cell reconstitution after alpha-beta-depleted transplantation in children. The library targeted TCRbeta and was prepared with unique molecular identifiers. From the PCR reads, TCRdb called clonotypes with MiXCR, one entry per CDR3 protein. The sample shows roughly 500,000 distinct CDR3 sequences, about 17% of them seen only once. V was clipped by 6 bases and J by 4 bases, with 16 bases between them. The germline gives CDR1 DFQATT, CDR2 SNEGSKA (reference sequence). This CDR3 region has 14 residues. The J gene is TRBJ2-1, the V gene TRBV20-1; D is ambiguous. The source material was PBMCs from the stem cell graft donor, sampled from the stem cell graft. The clonotype was recovered from a human donor who donated a stem cell graft to a child with acute lymphoblastic leukemia. CDR3 coding DNA: TGCAGTGCCGCCAGTTTCGTCGGTTACAATGAGCAGTTCTTC. Amino acid sequence: CSAASFVGYNEQFF.